A single sample is the source of the 21 T cell receptor beta chains below, sequenced in a study of blood T cell repertoires in COVID-19 (dated by TCRdb to 2020 to 2022). The library was built by means of the immunoSEQ multiplex PCR assay. TCRdb's version of the immuneACCESS table is confined to in-frame rearrangements and falls short of the full clone set. An unresolved V gene accounts for under half of the shortfall where checked; the remainder is of unknown origin. A total of approximately 31,000 clones appear in this sample, approximately 90% of them only once. Of the sample, 20% to 30% falls within the top ten clones. The specimen was peripheral blood. Every receptor here comes from a woman older than 75 with active or convalescent COVID-19.

The chain links TRBV5-1 to TRBJ1-3, with TRBD1 matching 8 bases. CDR1 is SGHRS and CDR2 is YFSETQ in the germline V gene. This CDR3 region has 17 residues. V shed 2 bases, J shed 0 bases, and the junction held 7 bases outside the gene matches. In DNA form, the CDR3 reads TGCGCCAGCAGCTTTCGGACAGGGAGCCACTCTGGAAACACCATATATTTT. It is translated as CASSFRTGSHSGNTIYF.

This chain joins TRBV12-3 or TRBV12-4 and TRBJ1-2; D gene ambiguous. V lost 1 base and J 4 bases, leaving 7 bases between the germline ends. The CDR3 spans 13 residues. CDR3 loop: CASSLDFRYGYTF. The CDR3 coding sequence is TGTGCCAGCAGTTTAGACTTTCGCTATGGCTACACCTTC.

The chain carries TRBV7-9 and TRBJ1-1; D is unclear. From germline, CDR1 is SEHNR and CDR2 FQNEAQ (reference sequence). This CDR3 has 12 residues. V lost 4 bases and J lost 10, with 13 bases in between. The CDR3 nucleotides read TGTGCCAGCAGCTCCCACGAGGTCGGAGCTTTCTTT. This sequence encodes CASSSHEVGAFF.

V gene TRBV24-1 combines with J gene TRBJ1-5; D is ambiguous. V lost 10 bases to trimming and J lost 4 bases, with 16 bases between them. This CDR3 contains 14 residues. Germline assignment: CDR1 KGHDR and CDR2 SFDVKD. The CDR3 spells CATLEEGRNQPQHF. CDR3 DNA sequence: TGTGCCACTCTTGAGGAGGGTCGGAATCAGCCCCAGCATTTT.

This chain connects TRBV4-2 to TRBJ1-1, with TRBD1 as a possible D gene (6 bases). The V gene lost 1 base and the J gene lost 4 bases, with 19 bases spanning the gap. The germline V gene encodes CDR1 LGHNA and CDR2 YNFKEQ. This CDR3 is built from 17 residues. The CDR3 reads CASSQGVQGHLGTEAFF. Here the CDR3 DNA reads TGTGCCAGCAGCCAAGGTGTCCAGGGACATTTGGGCACTGAAGCTTTCTTT.

The gene calls are TRBV5-1 and TRBJ1-4; D may be TRBD1 (6 bases). CDR3 length: 14 residues. Trimming left V 4 bases short and J 7 bases short, with 14 bases between. The V gene's germline CDR1 is SGHRS and CDR2 YFSETQ. CDR3 bases: TGCGCCAGCAGCAGCTGGGGGGGGCTTGAAAAACTGTTTTTT. This encodes CASSSWGGLEKLFF.

The chain joins TRBV5-1 to TRBJ1-1; the match to TRBD1 covers 8 bases. The germline V gene has CDR1 SGHRS and CDR2 YFSETQ. The V and J ends lost 1 base and 1 base, in that order; junction bases with no gene match: 3. This CDR3 has 15 residues. CDR3 amino acids: CASSLYGTGNTEAFF. The CDR3 DNA reads TGCGCCAGCAGCTTGTATGGGACAGGGAACACTGAAGCTTTCTTT.

The chain uses TRBV15 and TRBJ2-5; tentative D call: TRBD2 (5 bases). Trimming stripped 1 base from V and 7 bases from J, with 10 bases between. Germline V gene lookup returns CDR1 LNHNV and CDR2 YYDKDF (reference sequence). The CDR3 contains 13 residues. The CDR3 here is CATSRAPAGTQYF. CDR3 DNA: TGTGCCACCAGCAGAGCCCCCGCGGGGACCCAGTACTTC.

The sample holds a few counts of this clone. The chain carries TRBV7-9 and TRBJ2-7; possibly TRBD1 for D (6 bases). The CDR3 is 14 residues long. The V end was cut by 7 bases, the J end by 5 bases, with 18 bases between. The germline CDR1 and CDR2 sequences are SEHNR and FQNEAQ (reference sequence). The CDR3 protein is CASKPPGHSDEQYF. CDR3 nucleotide sequence: TGTGCCAGCAAACCACCGGGACATAGCGACGAGCAGTACTTC.

This clone has only a few counts. This chain uses TRBV11-2 with TRBJ2-1, with 15 bases that match TRBD2. The CDR3 has 18 residues. The germline CDR1 and CDR2 sequences are SGHAT and FQNNGV. Trimming cost V 1 base and J 9 bases; bases outside gene matches: 10. Here the CDR3 reads CASSLGSRTSGGAGEQFF. The CDR3 nucleotides read TGTGCCAGCAGCTTAGGCTCCCGGACTAGCGGGGGGGCAGGTGAGCAGTTCTTC.

The rearrangement joins TRBV28 to TRBJ1-2, with 9 bases fitting TRBD1. In germline, CDR1 is MDHEN, CDR2 SYDVKM. Trimming took 6 bases from V and 2 from J; bases not matched to a gene: 10. The CDR3 is made up of 16 amino acids. The CDR3: CASSKTGTGSNYGYTF. The CDR3 DNA is TGTGCCAGCAGCAAAACCGGGACAGGGTCCAACTATGGCTACACCTTC.

The chain combines TRBV18 with TRBJ2-3, with 7 bases identical to TRBD2. The germline V gene encodes CDR1 KGHSH and CDR2 LQKENI. This CDR3 is 16 amino acids long. Unmatched junction bases numbered 13, after V lost 6 bases and J lost 4 bases. The CDR3 coding sequence is TGTGCCAGCTCCCCCCTCGTGGGGGGGTTGGCAGATACGCAGTATTTT. As protein: CASSPLVGGLADTQYF.

J is TRBJ2-3 and V is TRBV4-1; D is ambiguous. V lost 3 bases and J lost 1, with 5 bases in between. Germline V gene data show CDR1 as MGHRA and CDR2 as YSYEKL. This CDR3 comprises 13 residues. CDR3 sequence reads: CASSQLRTDTQYF. The CDR3 DNA reads TGCGCCAGCAGCCAGCTACGCACAGATACGCAGTATTTT.

J is TRBJ2-5 and V is TRBV7-2; D remains unclear. Trimming pared 3 bases from V and 0 bases from J, leaving 8 bases between. CDR1 and CDR2 (germline): SGHTA, FQGNSA. The CDR3 extends over 14 amino acids. The CDR3, as DNA: TGTGCCAGCAGCTTGCAACGGGACCAAGAGACCCAGTACTTC. Its translation is CASSLQRDQETQYF.

The gene calls are TRBV18 and TRBJ1-5; 11 positions agree with TRBD1. The CDR3 contains 17 residues. V shed 3 bases and J 4 bases; nucleotides not matched to a gene: 8. Germline V gene sequence: CDR1 KGHSH, CDR2 LQKENI. The DNA for the CDR3 is TGTGCCAGCTCACCTCCCGGGACAGGGGGGGGAAATCAGCCCCAGCATTTT. Amino acids: CASSPPGTGGGNQPQHF.

The chain uses TRBV6-1 and TRBJ1-3; 7 bases map to TRBD1. Trimming took 1 base from V and 3 from J; bases not matched to a gene: 6. Germline V gene lookup returns CDR1 MNHNS and CDR2 SASEGT. There are 16 residues in the CDR3. In DNA, the CDR3 is TGTGCCAGCAGTGAAGGACAACAGGGGTTTGGAAACACCATATATTTT. It translates to CASSEGQQGFGNTIYF.

The rearrangement joins TRBV6-5 to TRBJ2-7; 11 bases line up with TRBD1. CDR1 is MNHEY and CDR2 is SVGAGI in the germline V gene. The CDR3 is 15 amino acids. The V gene end was trimmed by 5 bases and the J gene end by 6 bases; junction bases not matched to a gene: 9. The CDR3 nucleotides are TGTGCCAGCAGTACGCCCGGGACAGGGGGGCGCGAGCAGTACTTC. Protein: CASSTPGTGGREQYF.

The chain carries TRBV5-4 and TRBJ1-2; TRBD1 might be the D (5 bases). Deletions cut 0 bases from V and 8 bases from J, with 11 bases between. The germline V gene has CDR1 SGHNT and CDR2 YYREEE (reference sequence). The CDR3 runs to 13 residues. For the CDR3, the DNA is TGTGCCAGCAGCTTGGGACAGCCCTCCGGCTACACCTTC. Its protein is CASSLGQPSGYTF. Using reference TRBV5-4 and TRBJ1-2 for the parts outside the CDR3, the full variable domain is ETGVTQSPTHLIKTRGQQVTLRCSSQSGHNTVSWYQQALGQGPQFIFQYYREEENGRGNFPPRFSGLQFPNYSSELNVNALELDDSALYLCASSLGQPSGYTFGSGTRLTVV.

This clone was counted between two and nine times. This rearrangement joins TRBV29-1 to TRBJ2-2; tentative D call: TRBD1 (5 bases). Per germline, CDR1 SQVTM and CDR2 ANQGSEA. V gave up 3 bases and J gave up 3 bases, with 8 bases separating them. The CDR3 length is 13 residues. The CDR3, as DNA: TGCAGCGTTGAGAGACAGTACACCGGGGAGCTGTTTTTT. This translates into CSVERQYTGELFF.

The chain links TRBV7-8 to TRBJ2-7, with a weak D call TRBD2 (5 bases). The CDR3 totals 13 residues. V was cut by 7 bases and J by 4 bases, with 14 bases left in between. Germline lookup yields CDR1 SGHVS and CDR2 FQNEAQ. DNA for the CDR3: TGTGCCAGCAACCTTCCTGGGAGATACGAGCAGTACTTC. Encoded protein: CASNLPGRYEQYF.

V usage is TRBV6-6 and J usage is TRBJ1-5; 7 nucleotides line up with TRBD1. CDR1 and CDR2 (germline): MNHNY, SVGAGI (reference sequence). The CDR3 length is 14 residues. Trimming cost V 5 bases and J 6 bases; bases outside gene matches: 7. The CDR3 spells CASSPTGVSQPQHF. CDR3 DNA sequence: TGTGCCAGCAGTCCAACAGGGGTTAGTCAGCCCCAGCATTTT.